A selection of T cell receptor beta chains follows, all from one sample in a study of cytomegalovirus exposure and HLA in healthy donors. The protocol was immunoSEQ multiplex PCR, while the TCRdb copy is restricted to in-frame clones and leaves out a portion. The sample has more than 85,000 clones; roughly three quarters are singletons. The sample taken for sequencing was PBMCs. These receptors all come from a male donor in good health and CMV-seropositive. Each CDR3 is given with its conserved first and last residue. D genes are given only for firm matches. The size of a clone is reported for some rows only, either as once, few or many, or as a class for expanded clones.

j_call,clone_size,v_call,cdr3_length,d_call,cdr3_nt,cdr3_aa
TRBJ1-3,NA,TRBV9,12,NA,TGTGCCAGCAGCTATCGGTCCGACACCATATATTTT,CASSYRSDTIYF
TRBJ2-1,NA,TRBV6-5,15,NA,TGTGCCAGCGGGGTTTACAGGGACTCCTACAATGAGCAGTTCTTC,CASGVYRDSYNEQFF
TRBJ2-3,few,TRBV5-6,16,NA,TGTGCCAGCAGCTTGGTGGGGGGTCCTAGCACAGATACGCAGTATTTT,CASSLVGGPSTDTQYF
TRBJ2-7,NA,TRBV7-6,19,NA,TGTGCCAGCAGTTTAGCTAGGGCAGGATACCGGGATCCCTCCTACGAGCAGTACTTC,CASSLARAGYRDPSYEQYF
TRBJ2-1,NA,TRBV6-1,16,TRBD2,TGTGCCAGCAGTGTCCCTAGCGGGAGAGTCTACAATGAGCAGTTCTTC,CASSVPSGRVYNEQFF
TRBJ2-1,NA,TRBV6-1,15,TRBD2,TGTGCCAGCGATCTCGCTAGCGGGCCCTACAATGAGCAGTTCTTC,CASDLASGPYNEQFF
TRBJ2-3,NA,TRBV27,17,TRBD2,TGTGCCAGCAGGGGGGGGACGGGTATTTCTAGCACAGATACGCAGTATTTT,CASRGGTGISSTDTQYF
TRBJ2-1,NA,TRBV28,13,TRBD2,TGTGCCAGCAAGGCTAGCGGGTACAATGAGCAGTTCTTC,CASKASGYNEQFF
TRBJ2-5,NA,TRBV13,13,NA,TGTGCCAGCAGCTTATACGGCCAAGAGACCCAGTACTTC,CASSLYGQETQYF
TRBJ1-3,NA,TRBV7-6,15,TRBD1,TGTGCCGGAAGGGACAGGTCTTTCTCTGGAAACACCATATATTTT,CAGRDRSFSGNTIYF
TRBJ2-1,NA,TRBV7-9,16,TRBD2,TGTGCCAGCCGCCCCGGGGGGGCCGGGTCCTACAATGAGCAGTTCTTC,CASRPGGAGSYNEQFF
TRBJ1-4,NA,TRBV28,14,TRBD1,TGTGCCACCGCGACAGGGGGGACTAATGAAAAACTGTTTTTT,CATATGGTNEKLFF
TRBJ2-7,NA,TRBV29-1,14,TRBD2,TGCAGCGCAGAACTAGCGGGATCGGGCTACGAGCAGTACTTC,CSAELAGSGYEQYF
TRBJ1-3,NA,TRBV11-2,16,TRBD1,TGTGCCAGCAGCCCGAAGACAGGGGGCTTTGGAAACACCATATATTTT,CASSPKTGGFGNTIYF
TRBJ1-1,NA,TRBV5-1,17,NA,TGCGCCAGCAGCCCCAGAACACAACTCGAGGGGAACACTGAAGCTTTCTTT,CASSPRTQLEGNTEAFF
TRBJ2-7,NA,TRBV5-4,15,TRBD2,TGTGCCAGCAGCCCCCCCGGGGGGGCCTCCTACGAGCAGTACTTC,CASSPPGGASYEQYF
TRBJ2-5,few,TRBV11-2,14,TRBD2,TGTGCCAGCAGCTGGAGCGGGAAAAGGGAGACCCAGTACTTC,CASSWSGKRETQYF
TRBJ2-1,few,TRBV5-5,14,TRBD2,TGTGCCAGCAGCTTGGGACTAGCGTCGAATGAGCAGTTCTTC,CASSLGLASNEQFF
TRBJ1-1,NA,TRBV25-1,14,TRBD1,TGTGCCAGCAGTGAAGTTACAGGGGATACTGAAGCTTTCTTT,CASSEVTGDTEAFF
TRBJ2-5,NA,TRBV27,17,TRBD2,TGTGCCAGCAGTTTAACTGCCCCTAGCGGGAGTTCCGAGACCCAGTACTTC,CASSLTAPSGSSETQYF
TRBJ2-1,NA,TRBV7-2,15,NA,TGTGCCAGCAGCTTAAGAACAGGGTTTTCAAATGAGCAGTTCTTC,CASSLRTGFSNEQFF
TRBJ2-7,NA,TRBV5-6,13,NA,TGTGCCAGCAGCTTCGGACAGTCCTACGAGCAGTACTTC,CASSFGQSYEQYF
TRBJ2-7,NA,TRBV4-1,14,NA,TGCGCCAGCAGCCAAGATATCCCAGACTACGAGCAGTACTTC,CASSQDIPDYEQYF
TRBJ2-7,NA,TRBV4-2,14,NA,TGTGCCAGCAGCCAAGGCGGGGAGAGCTACGAGCAGTACTTC,CASSQGGESYEQYF
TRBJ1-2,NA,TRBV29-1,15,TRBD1,TGCAGCGTTGAAGATCGCCGGACAGGGGTCTATGGCTACACCTTC,CSVEDRRTGVYGYTF
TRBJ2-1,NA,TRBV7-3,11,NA,TGTGCCAGCAGCTCGCGGGACGGTCAGTTCTTC,CASSSRDGQFF
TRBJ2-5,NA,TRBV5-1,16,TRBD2,TGCGCCAGCAGCTTGGGGGTTAGCGGGGATTCAGAGACCCAGTACTTC,CASSLGVSGDSETQYF